One and the same sample provided the 22 T cell receptor beta chains below, sequenced in a study of blood T cell repertoires in COVID-19 (dated by TCRdb to 2020 to 2021). The library was generated by the immunoSEQ multiplex PCR assay. TCRdb provides this immuneACCESS table in a form limited to in-frame rearrangements. Some clones are lacking; in checked studies, under half of them reflect an unresolved V gene, and why the rest are absent is not known. This sample has roughly 150,000 clones in its table, and 70% to 85% of those were observed once. Under 20% of the sample belongs to the ten largest clones. Specimen: PBMCs or T cells enriched from blood (not recorded which). The receptors were gathered from a woman in her 70s in a cohort exposed to, infected with or recovered from COVID-19 (not recorded which).

A single count supports this clone. The gene calls are TRBV9 and TRBJ1-2, with no clear D. CDR1 is SGDLS, CDR2 YYNGEE, per germline. This CDR3 comprises 15 residues. Trimming took 3 bases from V and 2 from J, leaving 14 bases between them. The CDR3 region is CASSARGALNYGYTF. The CDR3 nucleotides read TGTGCCAGCAGCGCCCGTGGAGCACTAAACTATGGCTACACCTTC.

The V and J genes are TRBV6-5 and TRBJ2-7; 7 nucleotides agree with TRBD1. V trimming: 0 bases; J trimming: 3 bases; junction bases outside the gene matches: 5. There are 15 residues in the CDR3. Germline V gene sequence: CDR1 MNHEY, CDR2 SVGAGI. In DNA form, the CDR3 reads TGTGCCAGCAGTTACTCCTACAGGGGCGGCTACGAGCAGTACTTC. The encoded protein is CASSYSYRGGYEQYF.

This sequence joins TRBV18 and TRBJ2-2; tentatively, D is TRBD1 (6 bases). The germline CDR1 and CDR2 sequences are KGHSH and LQKENI. CDR3 size: 15 residues. V was pared by 1 base and J by 6 bases, with 12 bases between. The CDR3 DNA follows: TGTGCCAGCTCACCACGGTCAGGGGCCGCCGGGGAGCTGTTTTTT. Translated, it gives CASSPRSGAAGELFF.

This chain uses TRBV7-2 with TRBJ2-1, with TRBD2 matching over 10 bases. This CDR3 is built from 16 residues. Trimming took 0 bases from V and 5 from J; bases not matched to a gene: 4. CDR1 SGHTA and CDR2 FQGNSA come from the germline V gene. The DNA for the CDR3 is TGTGCCAGCAGCTTAGCTACTAGCGGGACCAACAATGAGCAGTTCTTC. Amino acid sequence: CASSLATSGTNNEQFF. Drawing the rest from reference TRBV7-2 and TRBJ2-1, the complete variable domain is GAGVSQSPSNKVTEKGKDVELRCDPISGHTALYWYRQSLGQGLEFLIYFQGNSAPDKSGLPSDRFSAERTGGSVSTLTIQRTQQEDSAVYLCASSLATSGTNNEQFFGPGTRLTVL.

This clone was observed a few times. The genes are TRBV27 and TRBJ1-2, with 7 bases aligning to TRBD1. The CDR3 is 13 residues long. CDR1 is MNHEY and CDR2 is SMNVEV in the germline V gene (reference sequence). V dropped 6 bases and J dropped 8; count of bases not matched to a gene: 9. The CDR3 DNA reads TGTGCCAGCAGCCCCGGACAGGTCCGAGGCTACACCTTC. The encoded protein is CASSPGQVRGYTF.

The V call is TRBV6-8, the J call TRBJ2-7, with 11 bases matching TRBD2. This CDR3 has 17 residues. Germline assignment: CDR1 MNHGY and CDR2 SAAAGT. Trimming removed 6 bases from V and 2 bases from J; junction bases left unmatched: 12. CDR3 DNA: TGTGCCAGCAGCCAACTAGTAGCGGGAGGGAGCCCCTACGAGCAGTACTTC. Its translation is CASSQLVAGGSPYEQYF.

J is TRBJ2-1 and V is TRBV3-1 (or the pseudogene TRBV3-2); TRBD2 matches at 8 bases. V shed 2 bases and J 0 bases; nucleotides not matched to a gene: 0. CDR1 and CDR2 (germline): LGHDT, YNNKEL (reference sequence). This CDR3 spans 15 amino acids. This CDR3 is CASSQSGSSYNEQFF. The CDR3 DNA reads as TGTGCCAGCAGCCAAAGCGGGAGCTCCTACAATGAGCAGTTCTTC.

The chain joins TRBV15 to TRBJ1-4; D remains ambiguous. This CDR3 is 13 amino acids long. The V and J ends lost 0 bases and 6 bases respectively, with 5 bases between them. Germline CDR1 is LNHNV and CDR2 is YYDKDF (reference sequence). For the CDR3, the DNA is TGTGCCACCAGCAGAGATCGGGATGAAAAACTGTTTTTT. Residues: CATSRDRDEKLFF.

The chain couples TRBV27 to TRBJ2-1, with 9 bases aligning to TRBD2. The germline V gene encodes CDR1 MNHEY and CDR2 SMNVEV (reference sequence). The J segment lost 6 bases and the V segment lost 5 bases, leaving 8 bases of the junction unmatched. The CDR3 runs to 15 residues. This chain's CDR3 is CASSPKTSGLNEQFF. CDR3 DNA: TGTGCCAGCAGTCCGAAGACTAGCGGACTCAATGAGCAGTTCTTC.

The chain carries TRBV4-2 and TRBJ2-1; D gene uncertain. V shed 0 bases and J shed 10 bases, with 7 bases lying between them. Germline-derived CDR1 and CDR2 are LGHNA and YNFKEQ. This CDR3 has 12 residues. The CDR3 protein is CASSQEGSEQFF. DNA of the CDR3: TGTGCCAGCAGCCAAGAAGGTAGCGAGCAGTTCTTC.

This chain uses TRBV6-1 with TRBJ1-5; D gene ambiguous. V was trimmed by 2 bases and J by 7 bases, leaving 15 bases between them. The germline gives CDR1 MNHNS, CDR2 SASEGT. The CDR3 has 15 residues. The CDR3 DNA reads TGTGCCAGCAGTGAATGGCCAGTCTCGGGGCAGCCCCAGCATTTT. Residues: CASSEWPVSGQPQHF.

The chain is built from TRBV5-8 and TRBJ2-3; 7 positions match TRBD2. Germline CDR1 is SGHTS and CDR2 is YDEGEE. V gave up 0 bases and J gave up 6 bases; unmatched junction bases: 4. The CDR3 totals 14 residues. CDR3 residues: CASSLVAGGDTQYF. The DNA of the CDR3 is TGTGCCAGCAGCTTGGTAGCGGGTGGGGATACGCAGTATTTT.

The genes are TRBV5-1 and TRBJ2-3; D may be TRBD2 (5 bases). The CDR3 is 15 amino acids. V was shortened by 4 bases and J by 1 base, with 13 bases between the two germline ends. Germline V gives CDR1 SGHRS, CDR2 YFSETQ. CDR3: CASSLSDFRTDTQYF. CDR3 bases: TGCGCCAGCAGCCTATCGGACTTCCGCACAGATACGCAGTATTTT.

This clone has a count of ten or more. The V gene is TRBV7-2, the J gene TRBJ2-5; a weak D match, TRBD2 (5 bases). Trimming took 1 base from V and 5 from J, leaving 8 bases between them. CDR3 length equals 13 residues. Germline V lookup: CDR1 SGHTA, CDR2 FQGNSA. The DNA for the CDR3 is TGTGCCAGCAGCTTAGGCAGGAGGGAGACCCAGTACTTC. Its translation: CASSLGRRETQYF.

The CDR3 reads CASSLGGTRLNTEAFF. The CDR3 DNA reads TGTGCCAGCAGCTTAGGGGGCACAAGGCTGAACACTGAAGCTTTCTTT. The rearrangement links TRBV11-2 to TRBJ1-1; maybe TRBD1 (5 bases). The CDR3 covers 16 residues. Trimming took off 1 base at V and 0 bases at J, with 12 bases between the two ends. CDR1 is SGHAT, CDR2 FQNNGV, per germline.

The chain carries TRBV4-1 and TRBJ1-1; 7 nucleotides match TRBD1. J gave up 6 bases and V 0 bases, and 7 bases lay outside the gene matches. Germline V CDR1 and CDR2: MGHRA, YSYEKL. The CDR3 extends over 15 amino acids. CDR3 DNA sequence: TGCGCCAGCAGCCAAGATCCGGACAGGATCGCTGAAGCTTTCTTT. The encoded protein is CASSQDPDRIAEAFF.

The V and J genes are TRBV29-1 and TRBJ1-2, with TRBD1 matching over 8 bases. The J segment lost 8 bases and the V segment lost 5 bases, leaving 10 bases of the junction unmatched. CDR1 is SQVTM and CDR2 is ANQGSEA in the germline V gene. The CDR3 totals 13 residues. The CDR3 region is CSVRTGTTEGYTF. CDR3 DNA sequence: TGCAGCGTTAGGACAGGGACTACGGAAGGCTACACCTTC.

The chain recombines TRBV7-3 with TRBJ1-1, with TRBD1 identical over 7 bases. CDR3 length: 14 residues. Germline loops: CDR1 SGHTA, CDR2 FQGTGA. Unmatched junction bases numbered 11, after V lost 5 bases and J lost 8 bases. The CDR3, as DNA: TGTGCCAGCAGCCTCGGACAGGCGCCTACCGAAGCTTTCTTT. This encodes CASSLGQAPTEAFF.

The chain is built from TRBV7-9 and TRBJ1-2; D is possibly TRBD1 (6 bases). This CDR3 comprises 14 residues. Trimming removed 1 base from V and 2 bases from J, with 8 bases in between. Germline loops: CDR1 SEHNR, CDR2 FQNEAQ (reference sequence). CDR3 amino acids: CASSLGGQNYGYTF. DNA of the CDR3: TGTGCCAGCAGCTTAGGAGGACAGAACTATGGCTACACCTTC.

The rearrangement links TRBV3-1 (or the pseudogene TRBV3-2) to TRBJ1-4; D call uncertain. From germline, CDR1 is LGHDT and CDR2 YNNKEL (reference sequence). V gave up 2 bases and J gave up 4 bases, with 8 bases separating them. CDR3 length: 14 amino acids. CDR3 amino acids: CASSQTSVNEKLFF. CDR3 DNA: TGTGCCAGCAGCCAAACGTCAGTTAATGAAAAACTGTTTTTT.

This clone was observed a single time. J is TRBJ2-1 and V is TRBV28, with 11 bases matching TRBD2. The length of the CDR3 is 15 residues. V trimming: 8 bases; J trimming: 1 base; junction bases outside the gene matches: 4. Germline V lookup: CDR1 MDHEN, CDR2 SYDVKM. The CDR3 bases are TGTGCCAGCTACATAGCGGGAGGGTCCTACAATGAGCAGTTCTTC. This codes for CASYIAGGSYNEQFF.

J is TRBJ2-1 and V is TRBV9; 9 bases fit TRBD1. J gave up 4 bases and V 6 bases, and 11 bases lay outside the gene matches. The CDR3 loop spans 16 amino acids. The germline V gene has CDR1 SGDLS and CDR2 YYNGEE. As DNA, the CDR3 is TGTGCCAGCACCCGGATAGGACAGGGGACGTACAATGAGCAGTTCTTC. Its protein product is CASTRIGQGTYNEQFF. The whole variable domain, filled in from reference TRBV9 and TRBJ2-1, reads DSGVTQTPKHLITATGQRVTLRCSPRSGDLSVYWYQQSLDQGLQFLIQYYNGEERAKGNILERFSAQQFPDLHSELNLSSLELGDSALYFCASTRIGQGTYNEQFFGPGTRLTVL.